The 8 T cell receptor beta chains presented below share a single source sample, sequenced in a study of shared clonotypes between healthy human individuals. The protocol was immunoSEQ multiplex PCR, while the TCRdb copy is restricted to in-frame clones and leaves out a portion. The sample has roughly 1,500,000 clones, 98% to 99% seen once. Sequenced material: naive CD4+ T cells sorted from blood. Subset here: CD45RA+ positively selected. The receptor source for this set is a man aged 30-40 years in good health.

The chain recombines TRBV2 with TRBJ2-3; 7 nucleotides match TRBD2. Looked up from germline, CDR1 is SNHLY and CDR2 is FYNNEI. V lost 5 bases to trimming and J lost 0 bases; unmatched junction nucleotides: 5. The CDR3 extends over 15 amino acids. The CDR3 loop is CASSRQRESTDTQYF. In nucleotides, the CDR3 is TGTGCCAGCAGTCGCCAGCGGGAAAGCACAGATACGCAGTATTTT.

The chain couples TRBV18 to TRBJ1-1; maybe TRBD1 (5 bases). V was pared by 3 bases and J by 4 bases, with 12 bases between. The CDR3 extends over 14 amino acids. CDR1 and CDR2 (germline): KGHSH, LQKENI. The CDR3 sequence: CASSPREGPTEAFF. CDR3 DNA sequence: TGTGCCAGCTCACCGAGGGAGGGACCCACTGAAGCTTTCTTT.

Turning to this clone: Other DNA variants within this sample encode the same CDR3. For the CDR3, the DNA is TGTGCCAGCAGTTACTCACAGGGGGCAGGAGGAAACACCATATATTTT. The encoded protein is CASSYSQGAGGNTIYF. This chain joins TRBV6-5 and TRBJ1-3; 9 positions match TRBD1. In germline, CDR1 is MNHEY, CDR2 SVGAGI. The CDR3 spans 16 residues. Trimming at V came to 0 bases and at J to 4 bases, leaving 4 bases not matched to a gene.

The rearrangement links TRBV6-6 to TRBJ1-4; possible D gene TRBD1, 6 bases. The CDR3 is made up of 16 amino acids. CDR1 is MNHNY and CDR2 is SVGAGI in the germline V gene (reference sequence). Trimming removed 2 bases at V and 7 bases at J, with 17 bases between. The chain's CDR3 is CASSYPRAQQGEKLFF. CDR3 in DNA: TGTGCCAGCAGTTACCCCCGGGCCCAACAGGGTGAAAAACTGTTTTTT.

The chain links TRBV10-3 to TRBJ2-1, with TRBD2 as a possible D gene (6 bases). Trimming cost V 6 bases and J 10 bases, with 16 bases left between them. The germline gives CDR1 ENHRY, CDR2 SYGVKD. The CDR3 totals 13 residues. The CDR3 coding sequence is TGTGCCATCAGCCAGGAGGGGTCCGGCGAGCAGTTCTTC. Translated: CAISQEGSGEQFF.

V gene TRBV9 combines with J gene TRBJ1-1; D uncertain. The CDR3 is 14 residues long. V lost 0 bases, J lost 6 bases, and 12 bases lay in between. Germline CDR1 is SGDLS and CDR2 is YYNGEE. The CDR3 is CASSVDGTGAEAFF. CDR3 nucleotide sequence: TGTGCCAGCAGCGTAGACGGAACTGGCGCTGAAGCTTTCTTT.

V gene TRBV28 combines with J gene TRBJ1-5, with TRBD1 as a possible D gene (6 bases). CDR3 size: 14 residues. V lost 6 bases and J lost 5, with 14 bases in between. Germline V lookup: CDR1 MDHEN, CDR2 SYDVKM. CDR3 in amino acids: CASSRTERYQPQHF. The DNA of the CDR3 is TGTGCCAGCAGCAGGACAGAGAGGTATCAGCCCCAGCATTTT. The entire variable domain, with the rest obtained from reference TRBV28 and TRBJ1-5, is as follows: DVKVTQSSRYLVKRTGEKVFLECVQDMDHENMFWYRQDPGLGLRLIYFSYDVKMKEKGDIPEGYSVSREKKERFSLILESASTNQTSMYLCASSRTERYQPQHFGDGTRLSIL.

The chain joins TRBV5-5 to TRBJ2-3; the match to TRBD2 covers 11 bases. The V gene's germline CDR1 is SGHKS and CDR2 YYEKEE (reference sequence). This CDR3 contains 15 residues. V shed 4 bases and J 2 bases; nucleotides not matched to a gene: 3. The CDR3 here is CASSPLAGVTDTQYF. In DNA, the CDR3 is TGTGCCAGCAGCCCACTAGCGGGGGTCACAGATACGCAGTATTTT.